Listed below are T cell receptor beta chains from one sample, sequenced in a study of shared clonotypes between healthy human individuals. The assay was immunoSEQ multiplex PCR, and TCRdb's table has in-frame clones only and misses some. This table has about a million clones, around three quarters appearing once. The specimen was memory CD4+ T cells sorted from blood. These receptors were taken from a man between 18 and 35 years old in good health. Each CDR3 is given with its conserved first and last residue. D genes are given only for firm matches. The size of a clone is reported for some rows only, either as once, few or many, or as a class for expanded clones.

D gene,J gene,V gene,clone size,CDR3 protein,CDR3 DNA
-,TRBJ2-3,TRBV18,-,CASSPGDTQYF,TGTGCCAGCTCACCTGGAGATACGCAGTATTTT
-,TRBJ2-3,TRBV18,-,CASSPAALGGTDTQYF,TGTGCCAGCTCACCAGCTGCCTTGGGAGGCACAGATACGCAGTATTTT
TRBD1,TRBJ1-5,TRBV6-1,few,CASSELRGQGAIQPQHF,TGTGCCAGCAGTGAACTTAGAGGACAGGGGGCGATTCAGCCCCAGCATTTT
-,TRBJ1-2,TRBV6-6,-,CASSLVEGASGYTF,TGTGCCAGCAGTTTGGTCGAAGGGGCCAGCGGCTACACCTTC
TRBD2,TRBJ2-1,TRBV11-2,-,CASSPLAVNEQFF,TGTGCCAGCAGCCCACTAGCGGTCAATGAGCAGTTCTTC
TRBD1,TRBJ1-2,TRBV5-6,-,CASSVMGQGSFLGYTF,TGTGCCAGCAGCGTAATGGGACAGGGCTCATTTTTGGGCTACACCTTC
-,TRBJ1-2,TRBV28,-,CASTGGTGYGYTF,TGTGCCAGCACTGGGGGAACGGGCTATGGCTACACCTTC
-,TRBJ1-5,TRBV4-1,-,CASRPTGVGNQPQHF,TGCGCCAGCAGACCCACCGGGGTCGGCAATCAGCCCCAGCATTTT
-,TRBJ2-3,TRBV5-8,-,CASSLGSARYTDTQYF,TGTGCCAGCAGCTTGGGGTCGGCTCGTTACACAGATACGCAGTATTTT
TRBD2,TRBJ2-2,TRBV10-3,-,CAISAGLAGGRTGELFF,TGTGCCATCAGTGCGGGACTAGCGGGAGGGCGGACCGGGGAGCTGTTTTTT
-,TRBJ2-3,TRBV5-1,-,CASKGPDPGGTDTQYF,TGCGCCAGCAAAGGCCCCGACCCTGGAGGCACAGATACGCAGTATTTT
TRBD1,TRBJ1-6,TRBV10-3,-,CAISPGQWDSPLHF,TGTGCCATCAGTCCGGGACAGTGGGATTCACCCCTCCACTTT
-,TRBJ2-3,TRBV6-5,-,CASSYSGSGTDTQYF,TGTGCCAGCAGTTACTCTGGGAGTGGCACAGATACGCAGTATTTT
TRBD2,TRBJ2-7,TRBV2,-,CASRRESDEQYF,TGTGCCAGCAGGCGGGAGTCGGACGAGCAGTACTTC
-,TRBJ2-4,TRBV2,few,CASSREQPNIQYF,TGTGCCAGCAGCCGTGAACAACCAAACATTCAGTACTTC
TRBD2,TRBJ2-1,TRBV27,-,CASSFGLAGVGQFF,TGTGCCAGCAGTTTCGGTCTAGCGGGAGTCGGGCAGTTCTTC
TRBD2,TRBJ2-3,TRBV5-1,-,CASSETSGGTTDTQYF,TGCGCCAGCAGCGAAACTAGCGGGGGGACCACAGATACGCAGTATTTT
TRBD2,TRBJ2-3,TRBV10-1,-,CASSFAGLAGRVDTQYF,TGCGCCAGCAGTTTCGCGGGACTAGCGGGAAGGGTAGATACGCAGTATTTT
TRBD1,TRBJ2-5,TRBV5-4,-,CASSLRTGKLAETQYF,TGTGCCAGCAGCTTGCGGACAGGGAAGTTGGCGGAGACCCAGTACTTC
TRBD1,TRBJ1-2,TRBV2,-,CASAGGGLGKYGYTF,TGTGCCAGTGCAGGGGGAGGTTTAGGAAAATATGGCTACACCTTC
-,TRBJ1-1,TRBV28,-,CASGLGLRNTEAFF,TGTGCCAGCGGGTTAGGACTCCGAAACACTGAAGCTTTCTTT
-,TRBJ2-3,TRBV5-5,-,CASSLPRRFTDTQYF,TGTGCCAGCAGCTTACCCCGCAGGTTCACAGATACGCAGTATTTT
-,TRBJ1-1,TRBV5-6,-,CASSIGARAEAFF,TGTGCCAGCAGCATAGGGGCAAGGGCTGAAGCTTTCTTT
TRBD2,TRBJ2-7,TRBV7-2,-,CASSFATSGSYEQYF,TGTGCCAGCAGCTTTGCGACTAGCGGTTCCTACGAGCAGTACTTC
-,TRBJ2-7,TRBV5-1,once,CASSEGTLSYEQYF,TGCGCCAGCAGCGAGGGCACCCTCTCCTACGAGCAGTACTTC
TRBD1,TRBJ1-5,TRBV2,-,CASSGQGPGHQPQHF,TGTGCCAGCAGTGGACAGGGGCCGGGCCACCAGCCCCAGCATTTT
-,TRBJ2-2,TRBV9,-,CASRARSNTGELFF,TGTGCCAGCAGAGCCCGATCCAACACCGGGGAGCTGTTTTTT
-,TRBJ1-1,TRBV4-3,-,CASSQQGEAFF,TGCGCCAGCAGCCAACAGGGAGAAGCTTTCTTT
TRBD2,TRBJ2-7,TRBV4-3,-,CASSQEVTSGIYEQYF,TGCGCCAGCAGCCAAGAGGTCACTAGCGGGATTTACGAGCAGTACTTC
-,TRBJ2-7,TRBV7-8,-,CATKVTGPSEQYF,TGTGCCACAAAGGTCACAGGGCCATCAGAGCAGTACTTC
-,TRBJ2-2,TRBV11-3,-,CASSEGAGLSEELFF,TGTGCCAGCAGCGAAGGCGCAGGGTTGTCCGAGGAGCTGTTTTTT
-,TRBJ2-5,TRBV5-6,once,CASSASGVETQYF,TGTGCCAGCAGCGCCTCCGGGGTTGAGACCCAGTACTTC
TRBD2,TRBJ2-1,TRBV7-2,-,CASSLGWDYQFF,TGTGCCAGCAGCTTAGGCTGGGACTACCAGTTCTTC
TRBD1,TRBJ2-7,TRBV5-1,-,CASSRTGYYEQYF,TGCGCCAGCAGCCGGACAGGGTACTACGAGCAGTACTTC
-,TRBJ2-2,TRBV10-3,-,CAISETGRTGELFF,TGTGCCATCAGTGAGACAGGGAGAACCGGGGAGCTGTTTTTT
TRBD2,TRBJ2-7,TRBV9,-,CASSPRSGGTYEQYF,TGTGCCAGCAGCCCTCGGAGCGGGGGGACCTACGAGCAGTACTTC
TRBD1,TRBJ1-2,TRBV5-1,-,CASSLDGGTGNGYTF,TGCGCCAGCAGCTTGGATGGTGGGACAGGCAATGGCTACACCTTC
-,TRBJ2-5,TRBV19,few,CASSIGSGDETQYF,TGTGCCAGTAGTATTGGCTCTGGGGACGAGACCCAGTACTTC
TRBD1,TRBJ2-7,TRBV10-3,-,CAISDRQGYEQYF,TGTGCCATCAGTGATCGACAGGGCTACGAGCAGTACTTC
TRBD1,TRBJ1-5,TRBV19,-,CASSIRQGEGQPQHF,TGTGCCAGTAGTATTCGGCAGGGGGAAGGTCAGCCCCAGCATTTT
-,TRBJ1-2,TRBV19,-,CASTGARAYGYTF,TGTGCCAGTACCGGGGCGCGTGCCTATGGCTACACCTTC
-,TRBJ1-1,TRBV6-1,-,CASSEFEKAFF,TGTGCCAGCAGTGAGTTCGAGAAAGCTTTCTTT